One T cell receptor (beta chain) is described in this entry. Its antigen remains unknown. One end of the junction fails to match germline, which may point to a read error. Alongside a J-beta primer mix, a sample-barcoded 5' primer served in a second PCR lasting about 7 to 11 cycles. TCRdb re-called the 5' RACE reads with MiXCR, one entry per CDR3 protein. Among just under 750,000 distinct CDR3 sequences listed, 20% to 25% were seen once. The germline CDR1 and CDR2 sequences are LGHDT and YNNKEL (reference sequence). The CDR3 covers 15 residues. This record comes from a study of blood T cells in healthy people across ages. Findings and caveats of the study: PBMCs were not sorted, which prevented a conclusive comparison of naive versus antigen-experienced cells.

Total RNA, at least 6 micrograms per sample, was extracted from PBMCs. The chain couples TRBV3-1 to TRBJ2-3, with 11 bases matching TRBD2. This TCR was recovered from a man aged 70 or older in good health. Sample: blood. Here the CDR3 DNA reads TGCGCCAGCAGCCAAGATCTGACTAGCGGGGCAACGCAGTATTTT. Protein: CASSQDLTSGATQYF.